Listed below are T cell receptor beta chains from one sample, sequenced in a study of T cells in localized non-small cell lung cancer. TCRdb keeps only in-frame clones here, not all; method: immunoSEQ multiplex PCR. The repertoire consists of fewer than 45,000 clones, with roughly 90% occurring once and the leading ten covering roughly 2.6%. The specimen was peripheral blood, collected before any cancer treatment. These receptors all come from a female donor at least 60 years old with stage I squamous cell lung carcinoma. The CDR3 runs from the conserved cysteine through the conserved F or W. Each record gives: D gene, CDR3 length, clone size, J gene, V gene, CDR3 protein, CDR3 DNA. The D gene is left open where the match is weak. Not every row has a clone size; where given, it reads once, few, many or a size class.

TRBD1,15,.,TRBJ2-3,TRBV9,CASSLAGTGTDTQYF,TGTGCCAGCAGCCTAGCCGGGACAGGGACCGATACGCAGTATTTT
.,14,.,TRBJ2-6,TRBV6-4,CASRTDSGANVLTF,TGTGCCAGCAGGACCGACTCTGGGGCCAACGTCCTGACTTTC
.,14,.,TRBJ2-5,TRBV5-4,CASFTGTAQETQYF,TGTGCCAGCTTTACCGGGACGGCCCAAGAGACCCAGTACTTC
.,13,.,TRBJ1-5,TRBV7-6,CASSFNSVQPQHF,TGTGCCAGCAGCTTTAACAGTGTACAGCCCCAGCATTTT
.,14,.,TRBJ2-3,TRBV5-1,CASRQGPGTDTQYF,TGCGCCAGTCGACAAGGTCCGGGGACAGATACGCAGTATTTT
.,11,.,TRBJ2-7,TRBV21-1,CARDRAYEQYF,TGTGCCAGGGACAGAGCCTACGAGCAGTACTTC
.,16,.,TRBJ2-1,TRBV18,CASSPKGTGRGNEQFF,TGTGCCAGCTCACCAAAAGGGACGGGGAGGGGGAATGAGCAGTTCTTC
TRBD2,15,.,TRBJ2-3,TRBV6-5,CASSSAGGSTDTQYF,TGTGCCAGCAGTTCGGCGGGAGGATCCACAGATACGCAGTATTTT
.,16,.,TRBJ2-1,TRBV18,CASSPLRGQSYNEQFF,TGTGCCAGCTCACCACTAAGAGGACAGTCATACAATGAGCAGTTCTTC
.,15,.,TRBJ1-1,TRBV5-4,CASSLGGWRNTEAFF,TGTGCCAGCAGCTTGGGGGGGTGGCGGAACACTGAAGCTTTCTTT
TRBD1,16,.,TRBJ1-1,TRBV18,CASSQTGGRLNTEAFF,TGTGCCAGCTCACAAACAGGGGGAAGACTGAACACTGAAGCTTTCTTT
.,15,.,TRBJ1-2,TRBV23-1,CASSQSGGGGLGYTF,TGCGCCAGCAGTCAATCAGGAGGGGGAGGTTTAGGCTACACCTTC
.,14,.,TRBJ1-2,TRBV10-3,CAITPDSANYGYTF,TGTGCCATCACCCCGGACAGTGCTAACTATGGCTACACCTTC
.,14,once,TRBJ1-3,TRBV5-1,CASSLSTGVNTIYF,TGCGCCAGCAGCTTATCCACAGGCGTGAACACCATATATTTT
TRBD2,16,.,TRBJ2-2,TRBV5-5,CASSAIPGLETGELFF,TGTGCCAGCAGCGCCATTCCGGGACTAGAGACCGGGGAGCTGTTTTTT
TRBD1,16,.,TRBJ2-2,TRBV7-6,CASSLRGQGGTGELFF,TGTGCCAGCAGCTTAAGGGGACAGGGAGGCACCGGGGAGCTGTTTTTT
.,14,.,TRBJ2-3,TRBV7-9,CASSLSPAEGTQYF,TGTGCCAGCAGCTTATCCCCTGCGGAGGGTACGCAGTATTTT
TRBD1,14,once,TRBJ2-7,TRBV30,CAWAYLDRGYEQYF,TGTGCCTGGGCCTATCTCGACAGGGGGTACGAGCAGTACTTC
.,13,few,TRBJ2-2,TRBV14,CASSGQATGELFF,TGTGCCAGCAGTGGGCAGGCCACCGGGGAGCTGTTTTTT
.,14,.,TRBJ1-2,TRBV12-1,CASSWGQLYYGYTF,TGTGCCAGCAGCTGGGGACAGCTGTACTATGGCTACACCTTC
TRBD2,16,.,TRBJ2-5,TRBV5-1,CASSPEPAGVGETQYF,TGCGCCAGCAGCCCGGAACCAGCGGGAGTAGGTGAGACCCAGTACTTC
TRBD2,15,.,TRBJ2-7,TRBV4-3,CASSQDSLAGAEQYF,TGCGCCAGCAGCCAAGACTCCCTAGCGGGAGCCGAGCAGTACTTC
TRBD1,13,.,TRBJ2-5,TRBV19,CASLGQGWETQYF,TGTGCCAGTCTGGGACAGGGATGGGAGACCCAGTACTTC
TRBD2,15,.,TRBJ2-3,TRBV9,CASSSAGTQADTQYF,TGTGCCAGCAGCTCAGCGGGAACCCAGGCAGATACGCAGTATTTT
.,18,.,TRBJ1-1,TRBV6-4,CASPKQGLGEAMNTEAFF,TGTGCCAGCCCCAAACAGGGCCTCGGGGAGGCAATGAACACTGAAGCTTTCTTT
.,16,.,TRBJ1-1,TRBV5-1,CASSPESPTRSTEAFF,TGCGCCAGCAGCCCCGAATCCCCCACAAGATCTACTGAAGCTTTCTTT
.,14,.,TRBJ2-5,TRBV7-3,CASSSSRGVETQYF,TGTGCCAGCAGCTCATCTAGGGGTGTGGAGACCCAGTACTTC
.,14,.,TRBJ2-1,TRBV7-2,CASSLGRSNNEQFF,TGTGCCAGCAGCTTGGGCAGGAGTAACAATGAGCAGTTCTTC
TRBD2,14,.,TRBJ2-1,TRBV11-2,CASSSGTRRNEQFF,TGTGCCAGCAGCTCCGGGACTAGGCGGAATGAGCAGTTCTTC
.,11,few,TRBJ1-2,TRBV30,CAWGINYGYTF,TGTGCCTGGGGAATTAACTATGGCTACACCTTC
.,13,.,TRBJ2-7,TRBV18,CASSPTRDYEQYF,TGTGCCAGCTCACCTACTAGAGACTACGAGCAGTACTTC
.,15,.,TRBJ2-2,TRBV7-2,CASSLVQGGTGELFF,TGTGCCAGCAGCTTAGTCCAGGGAGGCACCGGGGAGCTGTTTTTT
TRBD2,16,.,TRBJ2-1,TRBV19,CASNLRASGLLNEQFF,TGTGCCAGTAATTTGAGGGCTAGCGGGCTTCTCAATGAGCAGTTCTTC
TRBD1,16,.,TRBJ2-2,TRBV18,CASSPGTGRYTGELFF,TGTGCCAGCTCACCGGGGACAGGGCGGTACACCGGGGAGCTGTTTTTT
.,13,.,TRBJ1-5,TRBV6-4,CASSLRGDQPQHF,TGTGCCAGCAGTTTGAGGGGGGATCAGCCCCAGCATTTT
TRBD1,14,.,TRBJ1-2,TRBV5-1,CASSLSTGFYGYTF,TGCGCCAGCAGCTTGTCGACAGGGTTCTATGGCTACACCTTC
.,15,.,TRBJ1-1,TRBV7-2,CASSLQRHPNTEAFF,TGTGCCAGCAGCCTCCAAAGACACCCGAACACTGAAGCTTTCTTT
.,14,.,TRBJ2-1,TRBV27,CASSPRKRNNEQFF,TGTGCCAGCTCCCCCCGGAAGCGTAACAATGAGCAGTTCTTC
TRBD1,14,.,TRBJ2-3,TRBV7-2,CASSSGQGRHTQYF,TGTGCCAGCAGCTCCGGACAGGGGAGGCATACGCAGTATTTT
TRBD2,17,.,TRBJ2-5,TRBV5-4,CASSPGRLAGVSETQYF,TGTGCCAGCAGCCCAGGCCGACTAGCGGGAGTGTCTGAGACCCAGTACTTC
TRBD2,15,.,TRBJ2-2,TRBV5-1,CASSLPGLAAGELFF,TGCGCCAGCAGCTTGCCGGGACTAGCCGCCGGGGAGCTGTTTTTT
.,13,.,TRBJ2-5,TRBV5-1,CASNEGVGETQYF,TGCGCCAGCAACGAGGGGGTTGGCGAGACCCAGTACTTC
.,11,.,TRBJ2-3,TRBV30,CAGMGIDTQYF,TGTGCCGGCATGGGCATAGATACGCAGTATTTT
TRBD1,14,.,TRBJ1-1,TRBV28,CASSLWGQSTEAFF,TGTGCCAGCAGTTTATGGGGACAGAGCACTGAAGCTTTCTTT
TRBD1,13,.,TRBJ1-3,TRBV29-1,CSGAGGSGNTIYF,TGCAGCGGCGCAGGGGGCTCTGGAAACACCATATATTTT
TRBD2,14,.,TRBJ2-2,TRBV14,CASSQERGTGELFF,TGTGCCAGCAGCCAAGAGCGGGGGACCGGGGAGCTGTTTTTT
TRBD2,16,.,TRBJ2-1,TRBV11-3,CASSLVLAGGRSEQFF,TGTGCCAGCAGCTTAGTCCTAGCGGGAGGACGGAGTGAGCAGTTCTTC
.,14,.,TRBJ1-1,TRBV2,CASMGGGINPEAFF,TGTGCCAGCATGGGAGGTGGGATAAATCCTGAAGCTTTCTTT
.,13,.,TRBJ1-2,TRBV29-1,CSVATQTHYGYTF,TGCAGCGTTGCCACTCAGACTCACTATGGCTACACCTTC
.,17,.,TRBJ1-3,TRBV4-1,CASSQGESQSSGNTIYF,TGCGCCAGCAGCCAAGGGGAAAGTCAGAGCTCTGGAAACACCATATATTTT
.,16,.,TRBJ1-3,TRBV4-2,CASSQTRSGSGNTIYF,TGTGCCAGCAGCCAGACCAGATCGGGGTCCGGAAACACCATATATTTT
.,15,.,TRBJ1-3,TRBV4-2,CASSSLPISGNTIYF,TGTGCCAGCAGTTCGCTGCCGATATCTGGAAACACCATATATTTT
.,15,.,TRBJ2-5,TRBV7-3,CASSLTRGRLETQYF,TGTGCCAGCAGCTTAACGCGGGGACGTCTTGAGACCCAGTACTTC